This T cell receptor beta chain is drawn from a study of human T cells and chemical hapten exposure. The time point: pre-sensitization, week 0. As to treatment: therapeutic diphenylcyclopropenone sensitization with weekly scalp DPC. Ten or more counts support this clonotype. Antigen unknown. Study-level results: There was alopecia in the donors, so their immune response may differ from that of healthy people.

CDR3 length: 16 residues. Germline loops: CDR1 SGDLS, CDR2 YYNGEE. J lost 0 bases, V lost 0 bases, and 2 bases had no gene match. TCRdb re-derived calls from the RACE reads in MiXCR, one entry per CDR3 protein. The table includes some 300,000 distinct CDR3 sequences, 5.5% detected once. The receptor's source is a woman under 30 with alopecia areata. Some clones in this sample may be carry-over from other donors' samples. The V gene is TRBV9, the J gene TRBJ2-3; 9 bases are a match to TRBD2. This sample comprised whole blood, obtained in connection with sensitization to the hapten diphenylcyclopropenone (DPC). The CDR3 region is CASSVGTSGSTDTQYF. CDR3 in DNA: TGTGCCAGCAGCGTAGGAACTAGCGGGAGCACAGATACGCAGTATTTT.